These 2 T cell receptor beta chains came from one sample sequenced in a study of blood T cells in healthy people across ages. A J-beta primer mix and a sample-barcoded 5' primer were used in a second PCR of roughly 7 to 12 cycles. Via MiXCR, TCRdb re-called the 5' RACE reads, giving one row per CDR3 protein. The sample holds about 1.6 million distinct CDR3 sequences, roughly 32% seen once. The sample taken for sequencing was blood. These TCRs come from a woman in her twenties or thirties in good health.

This clonotype was detected only a few times. This chain connects TRBV9 to TRBJ2-7; D remains ambiguous. Trimming shortened V by 3 bases and J by 5 bases, and 9 bases separated the two germline ends. Germline V lookup: CDR1 SGDLS, CDR2 YYNGEE. The CDR3 spans 12 residues. The CDR3 is CASSANSDEQYF. CDR3 DNA: TGTGCCAGCAGCGCGAATTCGGACGAGCAGTACTTC.

This clonotype has just a few counts. The gene calls are TRBV9 and TRBJ2-2; 7 nucleotides line up with TRBD1. There are 16 residues in the CDR3. Germline V gene sequence: CDR1 SGDLS, CDR2 YYNGEE. The trim removed 2 bases at V and 4 bases at J, leaving 8 bases unmatched. CDR3 protein: CASSVRGRLRTGELFF. In DNA form, the CDR3 reads TGTGCCAGCAGCGTTAGGGGGCGTTTACGCACCGGGGAGCTGTTTTTT.